Given below is one T cell receptor beta chain in context. Per the original data handling: It was from reference gene primer amplification that nucleated cell counts were estimated. Sequenced by immunoSEQ multiplex PCR; TCRdb stores in-frame clones only, minus some. Clone size and V and J calls were adopted from that table, with D and trimming inferred from the DNA. The sample shows 200,000 to 300,000 clones, 87% of them seen only once. This CDR3 contains 14 residues. CDR1 ENHRY and CDR2 SYGVKD come from the germline V gene. Germline trimming cut 6 bases from V and 2 bases from J; bases unmatched to any gene: 4. This record belongs to a study of blood T cell repertoires in COVID-19. Study summary: T cells, B-cell-depleted T cells, or PBMCs supplied cDNA or gDNA.

Sequenced input: peripheral blood. This receptor was obtained from a man in his sixties who had recovered from COVID-19. The genes are TRBV10-3 and TRBJ2-4; 7 bases agree with TRBD1. The CDR3 is CAISQGVPKNIQYF. CDR3 DNA sequence: TGTGCCATCAGCCAGGGGGTTCCCAAAAACATTCAGTACTTC.